Following are 18 T cell receptor beta chains from one sample sequenced in a study of T cells after yellow fever vaccination. A single record per CDR3 protein comes from TCRdb applying MiXCR to the 5' RACE reads. The table lists 200,000 to 300,000 distinct CDR3 sequences, roughly 13% of them singletons. Source: CD4+ T cells sorted from PBMCs, taken 45 days after the yellow fever booster vaccination. These receptors were collected from a man aged 25-45 years who received the YFV17D yellow fever vaccine.

This clonotype showed up just a few times. This chain links TRBV7-3 with TRBJ2-7, with unresolved D. V gave up 3 bases and J gave up 5 bases, with 17 bases separating them. CDR1 is SGHTA and CDR2 is FQGTGA in the germline V gene. The CDR3 sequence is 15 residues long. The CDR3 DNA is TGTGCCAGCAGCTTCCTTGGGCCGCCTTCAAACGAGCAGTACTTC. Protein product: CASSFLGPPSNEQYF.

This clonotype was counted between two and nine times. The chain is built from TRBV6-5 and TRBJ2-7; 8 nucleotides agree with TRBD2. V gave up 4 bases and J gave up 3 bases; unmatched junction bases: 8. Looked up from germline, CDR1 is MNHEY and CDR2 is SVGAGI. CDR3 length equals 15 residues. CDR3 protein: CASSSPGLEGYEQYF. The CDR3 nucleotides read TGTGCCAGCAGTTCCCCGGGACTAGAAGGCTACGAGCAGTACTTC.

The chain employs TRBV28 and TRBJ2-2; D might be TRBD1 (5 bases). V shed 7 bases and J shed 6 bases, with 9 bases lying between them. Germline CDR1 and CDR2: MDHEN and SYDVKM. The CDR3 is made up of 12 amino acids. The CDR3, as DNA: TGTGCCAGCAACCAGGGCCCCGGGGAGCTGTTTTTT. Its protein is CASNQGPGELFF.

This clonotype showed up just a few times. The chain carries TRBV28 and TRBJ2-6; TRBD1 matches at 7 bases. Looked up from germline, CDR1 is MDHEN and CDR2 is SYDVKM. Trimming at V came to 5 bases and at J to 2 bases, leaving 3 bases not matched to a gene. The CDR3 loop spans 15 amino acids. The CDR3 is CASSPTGAGANVLTF. The CDR3 DNA follows: TGTGCCAGCAGTCCTACAGGGGCTGGGGCCAACGTCCTGACTTTC.

The DNA for the CDR3 is TGCGCCAGCAGCCAAGCGGCTAGCGGGCAACCTTACAATGAGCAGTTCTTC. Its translation is CASSQAASGQPYNEQFF. The gene calls are TRBV4-3 and TRBJ2-1, with 8 bases lining up with TRBD2. The V segment lost 1 base and the J segment 4 bases; nucleotides outside the gene matches: 9. This CDR3 region has 17 residues. CDR1 and CDR2 (germline): LGHNA, YSLEER.

The table lists this clonotype with many counts. The rearrangement uses TRBV5-1 and TRBJ1-1; D remains unclear. Between the trimmed V and J ends, which lost 1 base and 0 bases, there was a span of 10 bases. CDR3 length: 15 residues. CDR1 is SGHRS, CDR2 YFSETQ, per germline. The CDR3 is CASSLNVLLNTEAFF. CDR3 DNA: TGCGCCAGCAGCTTGAATGTATTGCTGAACACTGAAGCTTTCTTT.

This clonotype has only a few counts. J is TRBJ2-2 and V is TRBV18; D not resolved. Germline loops: CDR1 KGHSH, CDR2 LQKENI. The CDR3 is 15 amino acids. The V and J ends lost 0 bases and 4 bases respectively, with 9 bases between them. Here the CDR3 DNA reads TGTGCCAGCTCACCACCGTCAGTTGGCACCGGGGAGCTGTTTTTT. This sequence encodes CASSPPSVGTGELFF.

This clonotype was counted ten times or more. The chain employs TRBV27 and TRBJ1-6, with 7 bases matching TRBD1. The junction had 3 bases not matched to a gene; V was cut back by 6 bases and J by 7 bases. This CDR3 is 13 amino acids long. Germline CDR1 MNHEY, CDR2 SMNVEV (reference sequence). The DNA for the CDR3 is TGTGCCAGCAGGGGACAGAGGAATTCACCCCTCCACTTT. Translation gives CASRGQRNSPLHF.

The chain links TRBV3-1 to TRBJ2-3; D ambiguous. Trimming removed 8 bases at V and 5 bases at J, with 8 bases between. Germline CDR1 and CDR2: LGHDT and YNNKEL (reference sequence). The CDR3 has 11 amino acids. The CDR3 bases are TGTGCCAGCCGGGTGGGAGATACGCAGTATTTT. Its translation: CASRVGDTQYF.

J is TRBJ2-7 and V is TRBV28, with a tentative D call TRBD2 (6 bases). There are 13 residues in the CDR3. Germline values: CDR1 MDHEN, CDR2 SYDVKM. V lost 3 bases and J 6 bases, leaving 12 bases between the germline ends. The CDR3 DNA reads TGTGCCAGCAGTTTCGTGCGGGGTGGCGAGCAGTACTTC. Translation: CASSFVRGGEQYF.

This sequence joins TRBV9 and TRBJ2-7; perhaps TRBD2 as D (7 bases). This CDR3 comprises 15 residues. V was shortened by 0 bases and J by 2 bases, with 12 bases between the two germline ends. CDR1 is SGDLS and CDR2 is YYNGEE in the germline V gene. The CDR3, as DNA: TGTGCCAGCAGCGTAGGGGGGGGGCCCCCCTACGAGCAGTACTTC. Translated, it gives CASSVGGGPPYEQYF.

This chain connects TRBV24-1 to TRBJ2-3, with D hard to call. Germline CDR1 KGHDR, CDR2 SFDVKD. The length of the CDR3 is 12 residues. With 1 base removed from V and 5 bases from J, the gap between germline ends came to 3 bases. The CDR3 nucleotides are TGTGCCACCAGTGATTTCCTAGATACGCAGTATTTT. Translation gives CATSDFLDTQYF.

V gene TRBV6-2 or TRBV6-3 combines with J gene TRBJ2-1; TRBD2 agrees at 8 bases. The CDR3 covers 14 residues. Germline V gene sequence: CDR1 MNHEY, CDR2 SVGEGT. With 5 bases clipped from V and 8 bases from J, the junction kept 8 bases outside the gene matches. Here the CDR3 DNA reads TGTGCCAGCAGTAGGGAGCGGGAGCATCATGAGCAGTTCTTC. Protein product: CASSREREHHEQFF.

This clonotype has only a few counts. The V gene is TRBV27, the J gene TRBJ2-2; 7 bases are shared with TRBD1. Germline trimming cut 6 bases from V and 7 bases from J; bases unmatched to any gene: 5. This CDR3 contains 13 residues. Per the germline V gene, CDR1 is MNHEY and CDR2 is SMNVEV (reference sequence). The CDR3 reads CASRQGPVGELFF. The DNA of the CDR3 is TGTGCCAGCAGACAGGGGCCGGTCGGGGAGCTGTTTTTT.

A few counts support this clonotype. This rearrangement joins TRBV25-1 to TRBJ2-7, with D possibly being TRBD1 or TRBD2 (6 bases each). The germline V and J ends were trimmed by 8 bases and 6 bases, with 14 bases remaining between them. This CDR3 is built from 12 residues. Germline assignment: CDR1 MGHDK and CDR2 SYGVNS. This CDR3 reads CASGGQGPEQYF. The CDR3 nucleotides read TGTGCCAGCGGGGGGCAGGGACCCGAGCAGTACTTC.

The V and J genes are TRBV7-2 and TRBJ2-3, with 8 nucleotides matching TRBD1. The CDR3 contains 13 residues. Germline CDR1 reads SGHTA; CDR2 reads FQGNSA. Losses at the gene ends were 6 bases for V and 4 bases for J; bases not matched to a gene: 3. As DNA, the CDR3 is TGTGCCAGCAGTTCACAGGGGGCAGATACGCAGTATTTT. Translating gives CASSSQGADTQYF.

This clonotype has only a few counts. The chain recombines TRBV28 with TRBJ2-3, with a possible D match to TRBD1 (6 bases). The CDR3 loop spans 13 amino acids. V lost 11 bases, J lost 6 bases, and 18 bases lay in between. CDR1 and CDR2 (germline): MDHEN, SYDVKM. The CDR3, as DNA: TGTGCCTTACGGGACACCCAGGGGGATACGCAGTATTTT. This translates into CALRDTQGDTQYF.

This clonotype was seen more than once but under ten times. The V gene is TRBV29-1, the J gene TRBJ2-5; D is unclear. There are 12 residues in the CDR3. V gave up 7 bases and J gave up 3 bases, with 12 bases separating them. Germline V gene lookup returns CDR1 SQVTM and CDR2 ANQGSEA. This chain's CDR3 is CSARRWEETQYF. In nucleotides, the CDR3 is TGCAGCGCCCGTAGGTGGGAAGAGACCCAGTACTTC. Full variable domain (outside the CDR3, taken from reference TRBV29-1 and TRBJ2-5): SAVISQKPSRDICQRGTSLTIQCQVDSQVTMMFWYRQQPGQSLTLIATANQGSEATYESGFVIDKFPISRPNLTFSTLTVSNMSPEDSSIYLCSARRWEETQYFGPGTRLLVL.